The sequence of this T cell receptor (beta chain) was determined in a study of early T cells in non-severe SARS-CoV-2 infection. Turning to the study itself: Unsorted whole-blood RNA was sequenced in bulk, leaving chains unpaired. Notes on the study in general: Clonotype matching in VDJdb favored anti-spike CD8 responses and did not capture private and CD4 specificities.

Remarks on this clonotype: Its antigen is not identified.

Researchers attached unique molecular identifiers to individual cDNA molecules. TCRdb reprocessed the 5' RACE reads via MiXCR and lists one record per CDR3 protein. The sample records about 66,000 distinct CDR3 sequences, 20% being singletons. Germline lookup yields CDR1 SEHNR and CDR2 FQNEAQ (reference sequence). The length of the CDR3 is 12 residues. Trimming pared 5 bases from V and 10 bases from J, leaving 12 bases between. This receptor was obtained from an adult who was a healthcare worker with PCR-confirmed SARS-CoV-2 infection or an uninfected control (not recorded which). Sequencing was performed on whole blood, taken at baseline. This sequence joins TRBV7-9 and TRBJ2-1, with D uncertain. The DNA for the CDR3 is TGTGCCAGCAGCCCCCCCGGCCGGGAGCAGTTCTTC. Protein: CASSPPGREQFF.